This section outlines one TCR beta chain sequence together with its context. With 3 bases clipped from V and 7 bases from J, the junction kept 9 bases outside the gene matches. The CDR3 has 16 amino acids. From germline, CDR1 is SGHNT and CDR2 YYREEE (reference sequence). The data were obtained in a study of blood T cell repertoires in COVID-19. The overall study: COVID-19 samples collected from the United States, Italy and Spain covered acute and convalescent phases. T cells, B-cell-depleted T cells, or PBMCs provided the cDNA or gDNA that served as material.

Per the authors' pipeline: By means of reference gene primer amplification, nucleated cell counts were estimated. The protocol was immunoSEQ multiplex PCR, while the TCRdb copy is restricted to in-frame clones and leaves out a portion. The DNA gave D and trimming, while V, J and clone size come from that table. The sample records more than 85,000 clones, 75% to 90% being singletons. Sequencing used peripheral blood. The genes are TRBV5-4 and TRBJ1-4; TRBD1 matches at 10 bases. The receptor's source is a man aged 80 or over with acute or convalescent COVID-19. In nucleotides, the CDR3 is TGTGCCAGCAGCTCCACGGCGGGACAGGGGTCTGAAAAACTGTTTTTT. This encodes CASSSTAGQGSEKLFF.